This T cell receptor beta chain is from a study of T cell responses to AZD1222 COVID-19 vaccine. Overall study findings and caveats: Most donors were white British, females outnumbered males, and clonal diversity was possibly underestimated. Spike was spanned by vaccine-associated CD4 TCRs, with dominance at 160-218 and 743-854.

Repertoires were generated with immunoSEQ multiplex PCR, while TCRdb's copy carries only in-frame clones and drops some. This sample has roughly 120,000 clones; approximately 88% occur once, and the top ten carry about 4.3%. Germline V CDR1 and CDR2: SGHRS, YFSETQ. The CDR3 is 12 residues long. The V end was cut by 3 bases, the J end by 2 bases, with 2 bases between. On this clone: Its antigen is as yet unknown.

The sequences come from peripheral blood, collected on day 0 of AZD1222 vaccination. This TCR was sampled from an adult in good health. J is TRBJ2-2 and V is TRBV5-1; D gene ambiguous. CDR3 in amino acids: CASSYNTGELFF. DNA for the CDR3: TGCGCCAGCAGCTACAACACCGGGGAGCTGTTTTTT. The full variable domain, rest sourced from reference TRBV5-1 and TRBJ2-2, is KAGVTQTPRYLIKTRGQQVTLSCSPISGHRSVSWYQQTPGQGLQFLFEYFSETQRNKGNFPGRFSGRQFSNSRSEMNVSTLELGDSALYLCASSYNTGELFFGEGSRLTVL.